This T cell receptor (beta chain) is from a study of blood T cell repertoires in COVID-19. Turning to the study itself: COVID-19 samples collected from the United States, Italy and Spain covered acute and convalescent phases.

From germline, CDR1 is LGHDT and CDR2 YNNKEL (reference sequence). The V end lost 3 bases, the J end lost 7 bases, and 13 bases lay between the germline ends. This CDR3 is built from 14 residues. The method was immunoSEQ multiplex PCR; TCRdb's version includes in-frame clones alone and lacks a portion of them. The repertoire has 77,000 or so clones, about 83% of them found once; the top ten carry around 6.9%. Seattle-derived patients entered the study during active infection and were followed longitudinally. The TCR comes from a young man with COVID-19, enrolled during active disease. V is TRBV3-1 (or the pseudogene TRBV3-2) and J is TRBJ1-5; a possible D gene is TRBD1 (6 bases). Sequencing used peripheral blood. The CDR3 loop reads CASSHGGAGQPQHF. The CDR3 DNA reads as TGTGCCAGCAGCCACGGGGGGGCAGGGCAGCCCCAGCATTTT.